The 12 T cell receptor beta chains below come from one sample, sequenced in a study of high-grade serous ovarian cancer treatment subgroups. TCRdb's table, derived via immunoSEQ multiplex PCR, lists solely in-frame clones and lacks some. There are 7,500 to 10,000 clones in the sample; 50% to 75% occur only once, and 5.9% lies in the top ten. Tumor samples were obtained before definitive surgery or chemotherapy. Sequenced: tumor tissue. The origin of the receptors is a human donor with high-grade serous ovarian cancer.

The chain employs TRBV4-2 and TRBJ2-7, with D maybe TRBD2 (6 bases). The CDR3 runs 14 residues. Per germline, CDR1 LGHNA and CDR2 YNFKEQ. V was trimmed by 1 base and J by 4 bases, leaving 11 bases between them. CDR3 bases: TGTGCCAGCAGCCAAGGGGCAGGGAGGTACGAGCAGTACTTC. As protein: CASSQGAGRYEQYF.

This rearrangement joins TRBV5-8 to TRBJ1-1; D unresolved. This CDR3 spans 14 amino acids. V lost 3 bases and J 3 bases, leaving 12 bases between the germline ends. Germline V gene sequence: CDR1 SGHTS, CDR2 YDEGEE. The CDR3 DNA reads as TGTGCCAGCAGCTCCCCCGGCGGTGACACTGAAGCTTTCTTT. Translating it yields CASSSPGGDTEAFF.

By share, this clone counts as large. The chain has TRBV28 and TRBJ2-1, with 7 bases matching TRBD1. After removal of 7 bases from V and 6 bases from J, the junction contained 6 bases not matched to a gene. Germline assignment: CDR1 MDHEN and CDR2 SYDVKM. The CDR3 has 13 residues. The CDR3 loop is CASTEDRTNEQFF. The CDR3 DNA sequence: TGTGCCAGCACTGAGGACAGGACCAATGAGCAGTTCTTC.

The gene calls are TRBV6-5 and TRBJ1-3; TRBD1 might be the D (5 bases). The CDR3 contains 16 residues. CDR1 and CDR2 (germline): MNHEY, SVGAGI. Trimming removed 3 bases from V and 0 bases from J, with 12 bases in between. Here the CDR3 reads CASSYRQLISGNTIYF. CDR3 bases: TGTGCCAGCAGTTATCGACAGCTAATCTCTGGAAACACCATATATTTT.

This sequence joins TRBV27 and TRBJ2-7, with 7 bases identical to TRBD2. Looked up from germline, CDR1 is MNHEY and CDR2 is SMNVEV (reference sequence). The trim removed 5 bases at V and 6 bases at J, leaving 13 bases unmatched. This CDR3 is 15 amino acids long. In DNA form, the CDR3 reads TGTGCCAGCAGTCTCGTAGCGGGCGGCCCAACCGAGCAGTACTTC. It is translated as CASSLVAGGPTEQYF.

The chain couples TRBV5-1 to TRBJ1-1; D call uncertain. Germline values: CDR1 SGHRS, CDR2 YFSETQ. CDR3 length: 13 residues. V lost 3 bases to trimming and J lost 1 base, with 7 bases between them. This CDR3 reads CASSSLSNTEAFF. CDR3 nucleotides: TGCGCCAGCAGCTCCCTATCGAACACTGAAGCTTTCTTT.

The chain links TRBV28 to TRBJ1-5; D unclear. Germline lookup yields CDR1 MDHEN and CDR2 SYDVKM. V gave up 7 bases and J gave up 0 bases, with 10 bases separating them. There are 14 residues in the CDR3. The CDR3 loop reads CASTGWGSNQPQHF. CDR3 DNA sequence: TGTGCCAGCACGGGGTGGGGTAGCAATCAGCCCCAGCATTTT.

The chain recombines TRBV6-5 with TRBJ1-2; D perhaps matches TRBD1 (6 bases). Trimming cost V 0 bases and J 8 bases, with 13 bases left between them. The CDR3 has 14 amino acids. Germline assignment: CDR1 MNHEY and CDR2 SVGAGI. For the CDR3, the DNA is TGTGCCAGCAGTTACTCGGGGGGCGCAAGGGGCTACACCTTC. Translating it yields CASSYSGGARGYTF.

V is TRBV4-1 and J is TRBJ1-1; unclear D gene. Per germline, CDR1 MGHRA and CDR2 YSYEKL. V lost 0 bases to trimming and J lost 4 bases, with 9 bases between them. The CDR3 loop spans 14 amino acids. The CDR3 loop reads CASSQDVRPTEAFF. In nucleotides, the CDR3 is TGCGCCAGCAGCCAAGATGTACGGCCCACTGAAGCTTTCTTT.

The chain combines TRBV27 with TRBJ1-1; 7 bases map to TRBD1. This CDR3 is 13 amino acids long. V shed 4 bases and J 4 bases; nucleotides not matched to a gene: 3. From germline, CDR1 is MNHEY and CDR2 SMNVEV (reference sequence). The chain's CDR3 is CASSSQGGTEAFF. CDR3 nucleotides: TGTGCCAGCAGTTCTCAGGGGGGCACTGAAGCTTTCTTT.

CDR3 bases: TGTGCCATCAGTGAGCCCGCTACCTACGAGCAGTACTTC. Residues: CAISEPATYEQYF. V usage is TRBV10-3 and J usage is TRBJ2-7; D not certain. The CDR3 contains 13 residues. From germline, CDR1 is ENHRY and CDR2 SYGVKD. With 2 bases removed from V and 2 bases from J, the gap between germline ends came to 7 bases.

This rearrangement joins TRBV5-5 to TRBJ2-5, with 7 bases fitting TRBD1. Trimming took 4 bases from V and 0 from J; bases not matched to a gene: 0. The CDR3 is 13 residues long. The germline CDR1 and CDR2 sequences are SGHKS and YYEKEE (reference sequence). The CDR3 loop reads CASSGTDQETQYF. The CDR3 bases are TGTGCCAGCAGCGGGACAGACCAAGAGACCCAGTACTTC.